This T cell receptor beta chain was profiled in a study of technical replicates of blood from several donors. Repertoires were generated with immunoSEQ multiplex PCR, while TCRdb's copy carries only in-frame clones and drops some. The table has about 93,000 clones, roughly 96% seen once. This CDR3 spans 13 amino acids. Germline CDR1 and CDR2: SGHRS and YFSETQ. V dropped 0 bases and J dropped 9 bases, with 10 bases sitting between them. This chain uses TRBV5-1 with TRBJ2-1; no firm D call. The sequence was obtained from a human donor in good health. Specimen: T cells isolated from PBMCs. The CDR3 DNA reads as TGCGCCAGCAGCTTGGCCGGTAGGAGTGAGCAGTTCTTC. This encodes CASSLAGRSEQFF.